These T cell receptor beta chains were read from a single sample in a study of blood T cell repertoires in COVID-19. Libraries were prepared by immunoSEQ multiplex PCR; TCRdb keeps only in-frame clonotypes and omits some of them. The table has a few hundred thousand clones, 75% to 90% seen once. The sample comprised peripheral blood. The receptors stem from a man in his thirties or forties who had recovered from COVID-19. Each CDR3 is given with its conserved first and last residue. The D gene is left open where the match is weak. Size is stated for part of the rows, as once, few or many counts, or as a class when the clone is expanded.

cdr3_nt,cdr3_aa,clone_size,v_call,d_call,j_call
TGCAGCGCATGGGGGACAGGGGGCTATGGCTACACCTTC,CSAWGTGGYGYTF,-,TRBV29-1,TRBD1,TRBJ1-2
TGTGCCAGCACCTGGACTAGCGGGGGCCCTACGTATGAGCAGTTCTTC,CASTWTSGGPTYEQFF,-,TRBV5-6,TRBD2,TRBJ2-1
TGCGCCAGCAGCCAAGGACAGGCCGAAGCTTTCTTT,CASSQGQAEAFF,-,TRBV4-1,-,TRBJ1-1
TGTGCCAGCAGCTTCCAATACGGGGACTCCAACGAGCAGTACTTC,CASSFQYGDSNEQYF,-,TRBV5-4,-,TRBJ2-7
TGTGCCAGCAGCCGACAGGTAGCTGTAGGAAGCACAGATACGCAGTATTTT,CASSRQVAVGSTDTQYF,-,TRBV4-2,-,TRBJ2-3
TGTGCCAGCAGAAAGGATAGCGGGGGGGGGAAGGCGCAGTATTTT,CASRKDSGGGKAQYF,once,TRBV6-5,TRBD2,TRBJ2-3
TGTGCCAGCAGCGCTACACTACAAGAGACCCAGTACTTC,CASSATLQETQYF,-,TRBV9,-,TRBJ2-5
TGTGCCAGCAGCTTACGCGGCAATCAGCCCCAGCATTTT,CASSLRGNQPQHF,-,TRBV7-2,-,TRBJ1-5
TGCGCCAGCAGCTTGGGCATGGGGACAGGGCGGGAAAAACTGTTTTTT,CASSLGMGTGREKLFF,-,TRBV5-1,TRBD1,TRBJ1-4
TGTGCCAGCAGTATAGCGCTCCTCCACCACTTT,CASSIALLHHF,-,TRBV6-5,-,TRBJ1-6
TGTGCCAGCAGCGAGGGCCACTCTGGAAACACCATATATTTT,CASSEGHSGNTIYF,-,TRBV11-3,-,TRBJ1-3
TGTGCCAGTTCTTGGACTGGCTACGAGCAGTACTTC,CASSWTGYEQYF,-,TRBV19,-,TRBJ2-7
TGTGCCAGCAGCACGGGACTAGCGGGAACGGGAACAGATACGCAGTATTTT,CASSTGLAGTGTDTQYF,-,TRBV5-8,TRBD2,TRBJ2-3
TGTGCCAGCAGCTCCGCTCAAGCAGGGTCAAACACCATATATTTT,CASSSAQAGSNTIYF,-,TRBV7-2,-,TRBJ1-3
TGTGCCAGCAGTTACCCATCGACTCATACGCAGTATTTT,CASSYPSTHTQYF,-,TRBV6-2/TRBV6-3,-,TRBJ2-3
TGCGCCAGCAGTCTACCTTCCAGGGTAGAAAGCATTCAGTACTTC,CASSLPSRVESIQYF,-,TRBV10-2,-,TRBJ2-4
TGTGCCAGCAGTGAGGGCACCTTTAATTCACCCCTCCACTTT,CASSEGTFNSPLHF,-,TRBV25-1,-,TRBJ1-6
TGCGCCAGCAGCCTTGGAGGACAGGGGAGATACGAGCAGTACTTC,CASSLGGQGRYEQYF,-,TRBV4-3,TRBD1,TRBJ2-7
TGCGCCAGCAGCTCCGGGACGGGTGCGGGGGGCAATCAGCCCCAGCATTTT,CASSSGTGAGGNQPQHF,-,TRBV5-1,-,TRBJ1-5
TGTGCCAGCACCCCGGGACAGGAGAACACTGAAGCTTTCTTT,CASTPGQENTEAFF,-,TRBV7-2,TRBD1,TRBJ1-1
TGTGCCAGTACCCGGGGGTGGCAGACCGACTATGGCTACACCTTC,CASTRGWQTDYGYTF,-,TRBV19,-,TRBJ1-2
TGCGCCAGCAGCCCGGACAGGGGATCTAATGAAAAACTGTTTTTT,CASSPDRGSNEKLFF,-,TRBV5-1,TRBD1,TRBJ1-4